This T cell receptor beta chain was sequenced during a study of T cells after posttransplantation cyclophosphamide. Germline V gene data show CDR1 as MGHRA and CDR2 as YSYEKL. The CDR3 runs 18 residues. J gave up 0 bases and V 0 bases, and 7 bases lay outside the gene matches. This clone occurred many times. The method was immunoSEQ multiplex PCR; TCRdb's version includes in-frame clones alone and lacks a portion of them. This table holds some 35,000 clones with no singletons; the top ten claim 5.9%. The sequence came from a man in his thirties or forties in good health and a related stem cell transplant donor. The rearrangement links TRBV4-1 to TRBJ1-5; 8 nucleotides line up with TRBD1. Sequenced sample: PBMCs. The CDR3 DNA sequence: TGCGCCAGCAGCCAAGACCCTCAGGGGGCAGGTAGCAATCAGCCCCAGCATTTT. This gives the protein CASSQDPQGAGSNQPQHF.